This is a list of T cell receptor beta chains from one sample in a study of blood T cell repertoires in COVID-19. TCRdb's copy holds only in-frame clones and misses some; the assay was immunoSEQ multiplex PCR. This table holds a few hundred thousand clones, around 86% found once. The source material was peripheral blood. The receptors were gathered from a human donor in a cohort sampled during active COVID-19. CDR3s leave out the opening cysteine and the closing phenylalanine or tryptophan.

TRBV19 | ASSELRGSGANVLT
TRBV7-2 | ASSLSGLAGETQY
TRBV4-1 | ASSQVPDRRTYEQY
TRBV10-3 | AAHPGPKQRADTQY
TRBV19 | ASSTRKVGDTEAF
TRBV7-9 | ASSRAGGSQWYGYT
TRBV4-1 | ASSRLAGVRNEQF
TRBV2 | ASTPGVYEQF
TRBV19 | ASSERLAGLGTQY
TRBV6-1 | ASSEDRETQY
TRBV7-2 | ASSSRGTPNEKLF
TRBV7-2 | ASTLAGGPYEQY
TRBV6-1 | ASSEALLDLQPQH
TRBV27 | ASSLIGTSGYEQY
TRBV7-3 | ASSFGQANTEAF
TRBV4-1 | ASRERELWF
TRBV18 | ASSPPSGYLNYGYT
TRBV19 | ASSLAAGSTDEQF
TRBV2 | ASTLQGVDTEAF
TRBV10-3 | ATRDREVSYT
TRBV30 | ASRPGQSSYEQY
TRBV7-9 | ASSLNRDYPN
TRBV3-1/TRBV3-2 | ASRVGLAGGPNTQY
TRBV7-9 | ASSPDRVNTGELF
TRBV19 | ASSIQATNTEAF
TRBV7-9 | ASSYPGIDRRGYT
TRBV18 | ASSPGLAGVYEQY
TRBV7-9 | ASSSGDPYNSPLH
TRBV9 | ASSEGQFTEAF
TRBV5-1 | ASSSGGVLVEQY
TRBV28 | ASSSPAALANYGYT
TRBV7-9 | ASSSGLEARETQY
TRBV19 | ASSRDSSSYEQY
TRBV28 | ASSQASGANVLT
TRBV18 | ASSPSTGLAGELF
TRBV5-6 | ASSLGGRFSGNTIY
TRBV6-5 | ASSSLQGAGQPQH
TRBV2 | ASSPDFYGYT
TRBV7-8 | ASSLVRWTGGTEAF
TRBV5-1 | ASSFLAGVGVNEQF
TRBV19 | ASSITGPNYGYT
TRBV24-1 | ATPGVLKETQY
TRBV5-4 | ASSSGLAGGPVSQY
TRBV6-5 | ASRRTGGNSPLH
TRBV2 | ASSVQGAPQYGYT
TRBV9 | ASSVSGGNGYT
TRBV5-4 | ASRPRLAEETQY
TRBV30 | AWVPGRKNTEAF
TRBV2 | ASSGDIPPETQY
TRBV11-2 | ASSLSLPGGGNTIY
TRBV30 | AWIQGNNEQF
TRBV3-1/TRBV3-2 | ASSQGGQGSYEQY
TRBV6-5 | ASSDSRRNTEAF
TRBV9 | ASSVGTGFGYT